The 25 T cell receptor beta chains given below trace back to one sample, sequenced in a study of beta chain features in type 1 diabetes. Every isolated RNA sample was fully reverse transcribed, so sequencing captured expressed TCRB transcripts. The protocol was immunoSEQ multiplex PCR, while the TCRdb copy is restricted to in-frame clones and leaves out a portion. Counted here are a few hundred thousand clones, 25% to 30% occurring once; the ten biggest clones make up roughly 4.1%. Sequencing was done on a sample of central memory CD4+ T cells from blood. The receptor source for this set is a man aged 25-45 years in good health.

The V and J genes are TRBV5-6 and TRBJ2-1; 14 positions agree with TRBD2. The CDR3 has 16 amino acids. Germline CDR1 reads SGHDT; CDR2 reads YYEEEE. V shed 6 bases and J 8 bases; nucleotides not matched to a gene: 10. The CDR3 region is CASTSPTSGGAYEQFF. The CDR3 DNA reads as TGTGCCAGCACCTCCCCGACTAGCGGGGGGGCGTATGAGCAGTTCTTC.

The table lists this clone with a few counts. The chain employs TRBV5-1 and TRBJ2-3; TRBD2 might be the D (5 bases). Looked up from germline, CDR1 is SGHRS and CDR2 is YFSETQ. The ends were cut back, 4 bases at V and 6 bases at J, with 15 bases in the middle. There are 14 residues in the CDR3. The CDR3: CASSPRASGDTQYF. In DNA form, the CDR3 reads TGCGCCAGCAGCCCTAGGGCATCGGGGGATACGCAGTATTTT.

This clone was found a few times. V usage is TRBV2 and J usage is TRBJ2-5; no firm D call. This CDR3 has 12 residues. CDR1 and CDR2 from the germline V gene are SNHLY and FYNNEI. Trimming cost V 7 bases and J 5 bases, with 11 bases left between them. CDR3 residues: CASNYLAETQYF. In DNA, the CDR3 is TGTGCCAGCAACTATCTTGCGGAGACCCAGTACTTC.

The gene calls are TRBV5-1 and TRBJ2-3, with 9 nucleotides matching TRBD1. Trimming removed 6 bases from V and 3 bases from J; junction bases left unmatched: 8. Per germline, CDR1 SGHRS and CDR2 YFSETQ. The CDR3 has 15 residues. CDR3 DNA sequence: TGCGCCAGCAACCCACTAGGACAGGGGACAGATACGCAGTATTTT. Translated: CASNPLGQGTDTQYF. Together with reference TRBV5-1 and TRBJ2-3, the CDR3 gives the full variable domain: KAGVTQTPRYLIKTRGQQVTLSCSPISGHRSVSWYQQTPGQGLQFLFEYFSETQRNKGNFPGRFSGRQFSNSRSEMNVSTLELGDSALYLCASNPLGQGTDTQYFGPGTRLTVL.

J is TRBJ2-3 and V is TRBV7-2, with D tentatively TRBD1 (7 bases). Germline V gene lookup returns CDR1 SGHTA and CDR2 FQGNSA. The V end was cut by 8 bases, the J end by 5 bases, with 26 bases between. The CDR3 contains 17 residues. The CDR3 DNA follows: TGTGCCAGCCACAGGGAGACTAGAGGGGGCACAGGAGATACGCAGTATTTT. This sequence encodes CASHRETRGGTGDTQYF.

The chain recombines TRBV9 with TRBJ2-3; D tentatively reads TRBD1 or TRBD2 (5 bases each). The V end was cut by 5 bases, the J end by 1 base, with 14 bases between. The CDR3 runs 15 residues. Germline values: CDR1 SGDLS, CDR2 YYNGEE. Here the CDR3 DNA reads TGTGCCAGCAGTGACGGGGCTATCCGCACAGATACGCAGTATTTT. Amino acid sequence: CASSDGAIRTDTQYF.

This clone was found a few times. The chain has TRBV6-5 and TRBJ1-1; 9 positions agree with TRBD1. The CDR3 spans 15 residues. CDR1 is MNHEY and CDR2 is SVGAGI in the germline V gene. Germline trimming cut 2 bases from V and 4 bases from J; bases unmatched to any gene: 5. CDR3 nucleotide sequence: TGTGCCAGCAGTTACACGGGACAGGGAGTCACTGAAGCTTTCTTT. Amino acid sequence: CASSYTGQGVTEAFF.

In DNA, the CDR3 is TGTGCCAGCAGCCCCAGCCCGGACAGGGGCAACGAGCAGTACTTC. Protein: CASSPSPDRGNEQYF. The V call is TRBV7-8, the J call TRBJ2-7; 9 bases agree with TRBD1. V lost 5 bases to trimming and J lost 5 bases; unmatched junction nucleotides: 10. This CDR3 contains 15 residues. Germline V gene sequence: CDR1 SGHVS, CDR2 FQNEAQ.

With regard to this clone: This CDR3 is also generated by other DNA sequences in the sample. The V call is TRBV7-8, the J call TRBJ2-3; D remains ambiguous. The CDR3 runs to 14 residues. Trimming took off 3 bases at V and 1 base at J, with 8 bases between the two ends. Germline V gene data show CDR1 as SGHVS and CDR2 as FQNEAQ. CDR3 DNA: TGTGCCAGCAGCTTCGGCGGCCGCACAGATACGCAGTATTTT. Its protein is CASSFGGRTDTQYF. The full variable domain, completed using reference TRBV7-8 and TRBJ2-3, is GAGVSQSPRYKVAKRGQDVALRCDPISGHVSLFWYQQALGQGPEFLTYFQNEAQLDKSGLPSDRFFAERPEGSVSTLKIQRTQQEDSAVYLCASSFGGRTDTQYFGPGTRLTVL.

This clone was found a few times. The chain links TRBV18 to TRBJ2-1, with a tentative D call TRBD1 (6 bases). The V end was cut by 6 bases, the J end by 4 bases, with 16 bases between. This CDR3 region has 15 residues. Germline V gene data show CDR1 as KGHSH and CDR2 as LQKENI. CDR3 region: CASSPGQLGYNEQFF. DNA for the CDR3: TGTGCCAGCTCCCCAGGACAGCTCGGGTACAATGAGCAGTTCTTC.

V gene TRBV13 combines with J gene TRBJ2-7; D might be TRBD1 (7 bases). The CDR3 has 15 amino acids. Deletions cut 5 bases from V and 3 bases from J, with 17 bases between. Germline CDR1 and CDR2: PRHDT and FYEKMQ (reference sequence). CDR3 residues: CASSPNTRGDYEQYF. The DNA for the CDR3 is TGTGCCAGCAGCCCAAACACCAGGGGGGACTACGAGCAGTACTTC.

In its sample, this clone was seen a few times. This rearrangement joins TRBV18 to TRBJ2-3; D not certain. Trimming stripped 4 bases from V and 4 bases from J, with 6 bases between. Germline CDR1 is KGHSH and CDR2 is LQKENI. The CDR3 totals 12 residues. CDR3 in DNA: TGTGCCAGCTCACTCCCCGCAGATACGCAGTATTTT. Translated: CASSLPADTQYF.

The rearrangement links TRBV12-5 to TRBJ2-1; D is unclear. The V and J ends lost 6 bases and 0 bases respectively, with 6 bases between them. The germline CDR1 and CDR2 sequences are LGHNT and FRNRAP. CDR3 size: 13 residues. The CDR3 loop reads CASGVASYNEQFF. For the CDR3, the DNA is TGTGCTAGTGGCGTGGCCTCCTACAATGAGCAGTTCTTC.

The table lists this clone with a few counts. The CDR3 sequence: CASSSNLPGTDTQYF. The CDR3, as DNA: TGTGCCAGCAGCTCCAATCTCCCCGGCACAGATACGCAGTATTTT. The V and J genes are TRBV7-2 and TRBJ2-3, with no clear D. Germline V gives CDR1 SGHTA, CDR2 FQGNSA. V shed 4 bases and J shed 1 base, with 12 bases lying between them. The length of the CDR3 is 15 residues.

The chain has TRBV27 and TRBJ2-7; no reliable D call. The CDR3 extends over 13 amino acids. CDR1 MNHEY and CDR2 SMNVEV come from the germline V gene (reference sequence). V was pared by 6 bases and J by 8 bases, with 17 bases between. CDR3 in DNA: TGTGCCAGCAGCCCCGGGCGGCAGTCAAAGCAGTACTTC. It translates to CASSPGRQSKQYF.

This clone came up many times. This chain connects TRBV10-2 to TRBJ2-1, with TRBD2 matching 8 bases. J lost 10 bases, V lost 4 bases, and 9 bases had no gene match. The CDR3 consists of 14 residues. The germline CDR1 and CDR2 sequences are WSHSY and SAAADI. CDR3 in amino acids: CASSVLGLAGEQFF. CDR3 sequence (DNA): TGCGCCAGCAGTGTACTAGGACTAGCAGGGGAGCAGTTCTTC.

The rearrangement uses TRBV7-2 and TRBJ2-7; 10 nucleotides agree with TRBD1. Germline trimming cut 7 bases from V and 6 bases from J; bases unmatched to any gene: 9. In germline, CDR1 is SGHTA, CDR2 FQGNSA. This CDR3 is 14 amino acids long. This CDR3 reads CASKRDRGRIEQYF. DNA of the CDR3: TGTGCCAGCAAACGGGACAGGGGTCGAATCGAGCAGTACTTC.

This clone was seen only a few times. CDR3 sequence reads: CASSFEETQYF. CDR3 sequence (DNA): TGTGCCAGCAGTTTCGAGGAGACCCAGTACTTC. The rearrangement uses TRBV5-4 and TRBJ2-5; D gene unclear. The length of the CDR3 is 11 residues. Germline V gene data show CDR1 as SGHNT and CDR2 as YYREEE (reference sequence). Trimming left V 5 bases short and J 5 bases short, with 7 bases between. Full variable domain (rest looked up from reference TRBV5-4 and TRBJ2-5): ETGVTQSPTHLIKTRGQQVTLRCSSQSGHNTVSWYQQALGQGPQFIFQYYREEENGRGNFPPRFSGLQFPNYSSELNVNALELDDSALYLCASSFEETQYFGPGTRLLVL.

This clone showed up just a few times. This rearrangement joins TRBV7-8 to TRBJ2-3; D uncertain. This CDR3 has 12 amino acids. Germline CDR1 and CDR2: SGHVS and FQNEAQ. V was trimmed by 6 bases and J by 6 bases, leaving 10 bases between them. The CDR3, as DNA: TGTGCCAGCAGGGAGAGTTCGGATACGCAGTATTTT. It is translated as CASRESSDTQYF.

The chain is built from TRBV7-9 and TRBJ2-4, with TRBD2 identical over 9 bases. The germline V gene encodes CDR1 SEHNR and CDR2 FQNEAQ (reference sequence). This CDR3 is 15 amino acids long. Trimming cost V 5 bases and J 1 base; bases outside gene matches: 3. In DNA form, the CDR3 reads TGTGCCAGCAGCAACAGCGGGGGGGCCAAAAACATTCAGTACTTC. Protein product: CASSNSGGAKNIQYF.

This clone occurred a few times. The chain uses TRBV30 and TRBJ2-7; D is unresolved. Trimming left V 0 bases short and J 3 bases short, with 9 bases between. The germline V gene encodes CDR1 GTSNPN and CDR2 SVGIG (reference sequence). This CDR3 is 13 amino acids long. DNA of the CDR3: TGTGCCTGGAGTGTTGAACTACTCTACGAGCAGTACTTC. Encoded protein: CAWSVELLYEQYF.

The CDR3 loop is CASSLASSQETQYF. The DNA for the CDR3 is TGTGCCAGCAGCTTAGCCTCCAGTCAAGAGACCCAGTACTTC. The V gene is TRBV7-2, the J gene TRBJ2-5; D remains ambiguous. The CDR3 sequence is 14 residues long. The V end was cut by 0 bases, the J end by 2 bases, with 7 bases between. The germline V gene encodes CDR1 SGHTA and CDR2 FQGNSA.

This clone was detected a few times. The chain recombines TRBV27 with TRBJ2-1, with D perhaps assigned TRBD1 or TRBD2 (5 bases each). Trimming took 6 bases from V and 5 from J, leaving 14 bases between them. Germline CDR1 and CDR2: MNHEY and SMNVEV (reference sequence). The CDR3 loop spans 14 amino acids. The DNA for the CDR3 is TGTGCCAGCAGCCACGCAGGGACGGACAATGAGCAGTTCTTC. This encodes CASSHAGTDNEQFF.

The J gene is TRBJ2-5, the V gene TRBV11-2; possible D gene TRBD1, 5 bases. From germline, CDR1 is SGHAT and CDR2 FQNNGV. The V gene lost 5 bases and the J gene lost 2 bases, with 6 bases spanning the gap. This CDR3 has 12 amino acids. DNA of the CDR3: TGTGCCAGCAGCGGACAACAAGAGACCCAGTACTTC. It encodes CASSGQQETQYF.

This clone has only a few counts. This sequence joins TRBV10-3 and TRBJ2-3; TRBD1 agrees at 10 bases. J lost 2 bases, V lost 4 bases, and 3 bases had no gene match. There are 15 residues in the CDR3. Germline-derived CDR1 and CDR2 are ENHRY and SYGVKD. The CDR3 DNA follows: TGTGCCATCAGTGGGGGACAGGGGAACACAGATACGCAGTATTTT. It codes for CAISGGQGNTDTQYF.